The next 14 T cell receptor beta chains were all read from a single sample in a study of T cells in Graves' hyperthyroidism and ophthalmopathy. Amplified TCR beta CDR3 regions came from RNA transcripts. The TCR CDR3 first-round RT-PCR relied on the HTBI primer set. TCRdb called the multiplex PCR reads again in MiXCR, with one record for every CDR3 protein. Found here are approximately 520,000 distinct CDR3 sequences, less than 25% of them singletons; the top ten hold approximately 26%. Sequenced input: blood. These receptor sequences come from a young man with Graves' hyperthyroidism.

This clonotype was counted at least ten times. The chain has TRBV6-1 and TRBJ1-5; D is undetermined. Germline V CDR1 and CDR2: MNHNS, SASEGT. The CDR3 consists of 16 residues. Trimming removed 4 bases at V and 1 base at J, with 14 bases between. DNA of the CDR3: TGTGCCAGCAGTGGCGGGCCGTGGGAGAGCAATCAGCCCCAGCATTTT. Translated: CASSGGPWESNQPQHF.

In its sample, this clonotype was seen many times. Just one base apart from a much larger clone, this may be a read error. CDR3 in amino acids: CASGPLGAAPREGTQYF. Written as DNA, the CDR3 is TGTGCTAGTGGGCCCTTGGGGGCAGCCCCTCGAGAGGGGACCCAGTACTTC. The chain combines TRBV12-5 with TRBJ2-5; TRBD1 might be the D (6 bases). Germline V gives CDR1 LGHNT, CDR2 FRNRAP. This CDR3 region has 17 residues. V dropped 6 bases and J dropped 7 bases, with 27 bases sitting between them.

There are a few counts of this clonotype. The chain couples TRBV5-1 to TRBJ1-1, with 7 bases aligning to TRBD1. J was trimmed by 1 base and V by 4 bases; bases with no gene match: 10. This CDR3 is built from 16 residues. Germline CDR1 is SGHRS and CDR2 is YFSETQ. Here the CDR3 reads CASSPTKGARNTEAFF. The CDR3 DNA reads TGCGCCAGCAGCCCTACGAAGGGGGCGCGGAACACTGAAGCTTTCTTT.

Ten or more counts support this clonotype. The chain has TRBV15 and TRBJ1-1; 7 bases are shared with TRBD1. Per germline, CDR1 LNHNV and CDR2 YYDKDF (reference sequence). The CDR3 contains 13 residues. V lost 9 bases and J lost 0; bases outside the gene matches: 4. CDR3 bases: TGTGCCACAGAGACAGGGATGAACACTGAAGCTTTCTTT. This codes for CATETGMNTEAFF.

J is TRBJ2-7 and V is TRBV6-5; D is perhaps TRBD1 (5 bases). Germline V gives CDR1 MNHEY, CDR2 SVGAGI. The CDR3 runs 14 residues. Trimming stripped 2 bases from V and 1 base from J, with 9 bases between. In DNA, the CDR3 is TGTGCCAGCAGTTACGGAGACAGTTCCTACGAGCAGTACTTC. It is translated as CASSYGDSSYEQYF.

The sample holds many counts of this clonotype. V and J are TRBV2 and TRBJ1-1; 10 nucleotides match TRBD1. The CDR3 has 14 amino acids. After removal of 11 bases from V and 0 bases from J, the junction contained 6 bases not matched to a gene. Germline lookup yields CDR1 SNHLY and CDR2 FYNNEI. CDR3 coding DNA: TGTGCCGGACGACAGGGGGCAATGAACACTGAAGCTTTCTTT. Its protein is CAGRQGAMNTEAFF.

Of note for this clonotype: A much larger clone differs by one base, so this may be a read error. The chain is built from TRBV6-1 and TRBJ2-6, with TRBD1 identical over 7 bases. Germline CDR1 and CDR2: MNHNS and SASEGT. The CDR3 extends over 15 amino acids. CDR3 region: CASSRDSSGANVQTF. The CDR3 DNA reads TGTGCCAGCAGTCGGGACAGCTCTGGGGCCAACGTCCAGACTTTC.

This clonotype occurred many times. The genes are TRBV28 and TRBJ2-5, with TRBD1 matching over 9 bases. This CDR3 has 15 amino acids. Germline V gene lookup returns CDR1 MDHEN and CDR2 SYDVKM. V gave up 2 bases and J gave up 2 bases; unmatched junction bases: 3. CDR3 sequence reads: CASSLGTGLQETQYF. The CDR3 region has the DNA TGTGCCAGCAGTTTAGGGACAGGGCTTCAAGAGACCCAGTACTTC.

This clonotype appeared once. The chain couples TRBV2 to TRBJ1-1; TRBD1 might be the D (5 bases). CDR3 size: 15 residues. V was clipped by 4 bases and J by 4 bases, with 16 bases between them. CDR1 and CDR2 from the germline V gene are SNHLY and FYNNEI. As DNA, the CDR3 is TGTGCCAGCAGTGGGGGGGGTGAAGAGATCACTGAAGCTTTCTTT. Its protein is CASSGGGEEITEAFF.

This clonotype was found many times. This chain connects TRBV5-1 to TRBJ1-1, with 7 bases identical to TRBD1. The CDR3 length is 17 residues. Germline V gene sequence: CDR1 SGHRS, CDR2 YFSETQ. The ends lost 0 bases at V and 2 bases at J; junction bases unmatched: 10. The CDR3 loop reads CASSLAEPRTGNTEAFF. DNA of the CDR3: TGCGCCAGCAGCTTGGCCGAGCCAAGGACAGGTAACACTGAAGCTTTCTTT. Variable domain in full (rest from reference TRBV5-1 and TRBJ1-1): KAGVTQTPRYLIKTRGQQVTLSCSPISGHRSVSWYQQTPGQGLQFLFEYFSETQRNKGNFPGRFSGRQFSNSRSEMNVSTLELGDSALYLCASSLAEPRTGNTEAFFGQGTRLTVV.

This clonotype was detected ten times or more. The chain combines TRBV11-2 with TRBJ1-1, with D possibly TRBD1 on 5 matching bases. The CDR3 loop spans 14 amino acids. V lost 5 bases, J lost 11 bases, and 21 bases lay in between. Germline CDR1 SGHAT, CDR2 FQNNGV. CDR3 DNA: TGTGCCAGCAGCCAACCCATCAGGGCAGGCATGGCTTTCTTT. The encoded protein is CASSQPIRAGMAFF.

This clonotype appeared a few times. CDR3 loop: CASSLVADGQETQYF. The CDR3 DNA reads TGCGCCAGCAGCTTGGTGGCAGACGGACAAGAGACCCAGTACTTC. The rearrangement links TRBV5-1 to TRBJ2-5, with no clear D. CDR3 length: 15 amino acids. Trimming shortened V by 0 bases and J by 2 bases, and 11 bases separated the two germline ends. Germline CDR1 reads SGHRS; CDR2 reads YFSETQ.

This clonotype was seen many times. The chain has TRBV5-1 and TRBJ2-2; D unclear. V gave up 3 bases and J gave up 3 bases, with 3 bases separating them. The CDR3 is made up of 12 amino acids. Per germline, CDR1 SGHRS and CDR2 YFSETQ. The CDR3 DNA is TGCGCCAGCAGCTCGGACACCGGGGAGCTGTTTTTT. This codes for CASSSDTGELFF.

This clonotype was seen many times. The chain couples TRBV3-1 to TRBJ1-2; no firm D call. Trimming left V 1 base short and J 1 base short, with 10 bases between. The CDR3 has 15 amino acids. Germline V gives CDR1 LGHDT, CDR2 YNNKEL (reference sequence). This CDR3 reads CASSQGTLRNYGYTF. For the CDR3, the DNA is TGTGCCAGCAGCCAAGGTACCCTTCGTAACTATGGCTACACCTTC.